This TCR beta chain appears in the sequencing data of a study of blood T cell repertoires in COVID-19. V was clipped by 0 bases and J by 0 bases; unmatched bases: 7. CDR1 is ENHRY, CDR2 SYGVKD, per germline. The CDR3 loop spans 19 amino acids. Libraries were prepared by immunoSEQ multiplex PCR; TCRdb keeps only in-frame clonotypes and omits some of them. The sample yields hundreds of thousands of clones, about 90% seen once. This TCR was sampled from a young woman who had recovered from COVID-19. The chain couples TRBV10-3 to TRBJ2-6; the match to TRBD1 covers 8 bases. Sequencing input: PBMCs or T cells enriched from blood (not recorded which). The CDR3 spells CAISESVGQGYSGANVLTF. CDR3 bases: TGTGCCATCAGTGAGTCGGTTGGACAGGGTTACTCTGGGGCCAACGTCCTGACTTTC.